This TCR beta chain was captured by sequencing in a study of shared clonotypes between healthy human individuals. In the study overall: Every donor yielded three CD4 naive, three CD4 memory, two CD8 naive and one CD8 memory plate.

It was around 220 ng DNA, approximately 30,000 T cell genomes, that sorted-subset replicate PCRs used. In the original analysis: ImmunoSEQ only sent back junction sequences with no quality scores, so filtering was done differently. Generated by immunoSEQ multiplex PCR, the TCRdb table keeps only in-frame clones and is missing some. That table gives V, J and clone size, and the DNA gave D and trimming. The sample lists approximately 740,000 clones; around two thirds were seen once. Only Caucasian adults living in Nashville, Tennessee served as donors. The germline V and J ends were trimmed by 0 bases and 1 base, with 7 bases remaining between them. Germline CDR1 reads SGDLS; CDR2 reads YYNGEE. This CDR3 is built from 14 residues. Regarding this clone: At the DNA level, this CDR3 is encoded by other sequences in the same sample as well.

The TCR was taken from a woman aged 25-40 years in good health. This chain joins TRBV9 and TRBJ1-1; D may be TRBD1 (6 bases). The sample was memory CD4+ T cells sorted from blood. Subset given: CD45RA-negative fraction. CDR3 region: CASSVGGPNTEAFF. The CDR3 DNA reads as TGTGCCAGCAGCGTAGGGGGGCCGAACACTGAAGCTTTCTTT.